This TCR beta chain was sequenced during a study of beta chain features in type 1 diabetes. Overall study results and limits: Insertions were fewer and deletions more numerous at VDJ junctions in type 1 diabetes patients. People with Type 1 diabetes carried modestly yet significantly shorter TCRB CDR3s in all four CD4+ subsets.

Germline trimming cut 5 bases from V and 8 bases from J; bases unmatched to any gene: 5. The germline gives CDR1 GTSNPN, CDR2 SVGIG (reference sequence). This CDR3 spans 12 amino acids. Expressed TCRB transcripts were sequenced, since all the RNA that had been isolated was reverse transcribed. Sequencing used immunoSEQ multiplex PCR; TCRdb keeps in-frame clones, though not all of them. The sample has about half a million clones, about 30% seen once; the top ten hold around 0.065%. Points on this clone: As yet, its antigen is unknown.

Material for sequencing was naive CD4+ T cells from blood. The TCR originated in a young man in good health. This chain joins TRBV30 and TRBJ2-5; 10 nucleotides agree with TRBD2. CDR3 protein: CAWGERGGTQYF. The CDR3 DNA follows: TGTGCCTGGGGAGAGCGGGGGGGAACCCAGTACTTC.